A single sample is the source of the 32 T cell receptor beta chains below, sequenced in a study of T cell responses to AZD1222 COVID-19 vaccine. TCRdb's copy holds only in-frame clones and misses some; the assay was immunoSEQ multiplex PCR. The table has more than 150,000 clones, over 90% seen once. The material sequenced was peripheral blood, taken 28 days after the second AZD1222 dose. Receptor source: an adult who received the AZD1222 COVID-19 vaccine.

The V call is TRBV7-6, the J call TRBJ1-4; the D is unclear. The germline V gene has CDR1 SGHVS and CDR2 FNYEAQ. Deletions cut 10 bases from V and 7 bases from J, with 16 bases between. The CDR3 consists of 13 residues. In nucleotides, the CDR3 is TGTGCCACGGTGGCGGAAAAGGGTGAAAAACTGTTTTTT. Amino acids: CATVAEKGEKLFF.

The V call is TRBV11-2, the J call TRBJ2-7; 9 nucleotides align to TRBD1. CDR3 size: 14 residues. The germline V gene encodes CDR1 SGHAT and CDR2 FQNNGV. The V gene end was trimmed by 5 bases and the J gene end by 6 bases; junction bases not matched to a gene: 8. The CDR3 loop reads CASSRDREHGEQYF. The CDR3 DNA follows: TGTGCCAGCAGCCGGGACAGGGAGCATGGCGAGCAGTACTTC.

The V call is TRBV4-2, the J call TRBJ2-1; 7 bases map to TRBD1. V trimming: 1 base; J trimming: 5 bases; junction bases outside the gene matches: 5. CDR1 and CDR2 from the germline V gene are LGHNA and YNFKEQ. There are 15 residues in the CDR3. This CDR3 is CASSQVNGQDNEQFF. The DNA for the CDR3 is TGTGCCAGCAGCCAAGTTAACGGACAGGACAATGAGCAGTTCTTC.

This chain uses TRBV12-3 or TRBV12-4 with TRBJ2-7, with D tentatively TRBD2 (7 bases). V was shortened by 8 bases and J by 4 bases, with 12 bases between the two germline ends. This CDR3 spans 12 amino acids. CDR3: CASGGAWYEQYF. Here the CDR3 DNA reads TGTGCCAGCGGGGGGGCCTGGTACGAGCAGTACTTC.

This clone was counted once. The chain carries TRBV7-2 and TRBJ2-1; TRBD2 matches at 11 bases. Germline values: CDR1 SGHTA, CDR2 FQGNSA. The CDR3 is made up of 15 amino acids. V shed 5 bases, J shed 5 bases, and the junction held 5 bases outside the gene matches. CDR3 sequence reads: CASSRGLAAHNEQFF. The CDR3 DNA follows: TGTGCCAGCAGCCGGGGACTAGCGGCACACAATGAGCAGTTCTTC. Full variable domain (remainder filled in from reference TRBV7-2 and TRBJ2-1): GAGVSQSPSNKVTEKGKDVELRCDPISGHTALYWYRQSLGQGLEFLIYFQGNSAPDKSGLPSDRFSAERTGGSVSTLTIQRTQQEDSAVYLCASSRGLAAHNEQFFGPGTRLTVL.

This clone was observed once. V is TRBV4-1 and J is TRBJ2-7; TRBD2 matches 7 bases. The CDR3 extends over 16 amino acids. Germline CDR1 reads MGHRA; CDR2 reads YSYEKL. Germline trimming cut 2 bases from V and 4 bases from J; bases unmatched to any gene: 11. The CDR3 region is CASSQPSGGEGYEQYF. The CDR3 DNA is TGCGCCAGCAGCCAACCATCTGGGGGGGAAGGGTACGAGCAGTACTTC.

The J gene is TRBJ2-1, the V gene TRBV29-1; D is possibly TRBD1 (6 bases). CDR3 length: 13 residues. Germline CDR1 and CDR2: SQVTM and ANQGSEA. The V and J ends lost 5 bases and 4 bases respectively, with 12 bases between them. The CDR3 DNA is TGCAGCGTTCTTCCAGGGGTATACAATGAGCAGTTCTTC. It specifies CSVLPGVYNEQFF.

The rearrangement joins TRBV12-3 or TRBV12-4 to TRBJ2-7, with D perhaps TRBD2 (5 bases). V was trimmed by 6 bases and J by 4 bases, leaving 10 bases between them. This CDR3 has 12 residues. The CDR3 DNA reads as TGTGCCAGCAGCGGGGTACGATACGAGCAGTACTTC. Its translation is CASSGVRYEQYF.

The chain couples TRBV5-1 to TRBJ2-7, with D unresolved. Germline loops: CDR1 SGHRS, CDR2 YFSETQ. The V end was cut by 0 bases, the J end by 0 bases, with 7 bases between. This CDR3 is 14 amino acids long. The CDR3 DNA is TGCGCCAGCAGCTTGGGCAGCAGCTCCTACGAGCAGTACTTC. It specifies CASSLGSSSYEQYF.

The V and J genes are TRBV7-9 and TRBJ2-1; D is possibly TRBD2 (5 bases). Trimming removed 5 bases from V and 5 bases from J, with 19 bases in between. This CDR3 is built from 16 residues. CDR1 and CDR2 from the germline V gene are SEHNR and FQNEAQ (reference sequence). In DNA, the CDR3 is TGTGCCAGCAGCCGGGGAATTGGGCCGTCCGACAATGAGCAGTTCTTC. It yields the protein CASSRGIGPSDNEQFF.

The chain employs TRBV18 and TRBJ2-3; 9 bases fit TRBD2. The CDR3 extends over 16 amino acids. V shed 4 bases, J shed 0 bases, and the junction held 5 bases outside the gene matches. Germline V gives CDR1 KGHSH, CDR2 LQKENI. The CDR3 bases are TGTGCCAGCTCACACTCTAGCGGGACTAGCACAGATACGCAGTATTTT. Its protein product is CASSHSSGTSTDTQYF.

The V call is TRBV30, the J call TRBJ2-2; 7 positions match TRBD1. This CDR3 contains 14 residues. The ends lost 1 base at V and 6 bases at J; junction bases unmatched: 5. Germline CDR1 GTSNPN, CDR2 SVGIG (reference sequence). The CDR3 region has the DNA TGTGCCTGGAGTGGGGACAGTGAATCCGGGGAGCTGTTTTTT. Residues: CAWSGDSESGELFF.

V gene TRBV28 combines with J gene TRBJ2-5, with 12 bases fitting TRBD2. Trimming removed 8 bases from V and 5 bases from J; junction bases left unmatched: 6. This CDR3 has 14 residues. Germline CDR1 and CDR2: MDHEN and SYDVKM. CDR3 loop: CASWTSGAGETQYF. CDR3 sequence (DNA): TGTGCCAGCTGGACTAGCGGGGCTGGTGAGACCCAGTACTTC.

The chain recombines TRBV19 with TRBJ2-2; no firm D call. V was trimmed by 4 bases and J by 2 bases, leaving 5 bases between them. This CDR3 spans 13 amino acids. Germline assignment: CDR1 LNHDA and CDR2 SQIVND (reference sequence). The CDR3 region has the DNA TGTGCCAGTAGTAAGGGAAACACCGGGGAGCTGTTTTTT. This sequence encodes CASSKGNTGELFF.

For the CDR3, the DNA is TGTGCCAGTAGTATGGACAGGACCTACGAGCAGTACTTC. It specifies CASSMDRTYEQYF. The chain carries TRBV19 and TRBJ2-7; TRBD1 aligns across 7 bases. Trimming at V came to 3 bases and at J to 2 bases, leaving 1 base not matched to a gene. Germline V gives CDR1 LNHDA, CDR2 SQIVND (reference sequence). The CDR3 runs 13 residues.

The chain joins TRBV25-1 to TRBJ1-2; D ambiguous. Germline V gives CDR1 MGHDK, CDR2 SYGVNS. The CDR3 is 12 residues long. Trimming removed 4 bases at V and 4 bases at J, with 7 bases between. The CDR3 bases are TGTGCCAGCAGTGCCCCCCTCTATGGCTACACCTTC. It encodes CASSAPLYGYTF.

This clone was counted between two and nine times. V and J are TRBV28 and TRBJ2-5, with 7 positions matching TRBD1. The CDR3 runs 16 residues. CDR1 MDHEN and CDR2 SYDVKM come from the germline V gene. V was pared by 6 bases and J by 1 base, with 11 bases of the junction left unmatched. This chain's CDR3 is CASRSGTEQVQETQYF. The CDR3 DNA follows: TGTGCCAGCAGGTCTGGGACAGAGCAAGTCCAAGAGACCCAGTACTTC.

V gene TRBV3-1 (or the pseudogene TRBV3-2) combines with J gene TRBJ2-2; no definite D call. The CDR3 covers 16 residues. Germline V gives CDR1 LGHDT, CDR2 YNNKEL (reference sequence). V gave up 4 bases and J gave up 4 bases, with 16 bases separating them. CDR3 in amino acids: CASSRKIHSITGELFF. For the CDR3, the DNA is TGTGCCAGCAGCCGGAAAATCCATTCGATCACCGGGGAGCTGTTTTTT.

The genes are TRBV7-9 and TRBJ2-7; 7 bases align to TRBD2. This CDR3 region has 18 residues. V trimming: 4 bases; J trimming: 2 bases; junction bases outside the gene matches: 17. CDR1 is SEHNR and CDR2 is FQNEAQ in the germline V gene (reference sequence). The CDR3 region is CASSSDAQGGRDPYEQYF. In nucleotides, the CDR3 is TGTGCCAGCAGCTCCGATGCCCAGGGCGGGAGAGACCCCTACGAGCAGTACTTC.

The rearrangement joins TRBV12-3 or TRBV12-4 to TRBJ2-7; D might be TRBD1 (5 bases). The germline V and J ends were trimmed by 4 bases and 2 bases, with 9 bases remaining between them. The CDR3 loop spans 13 amino acids. Here the CDR3 reads CASSYRPAYEQYF. DNA of the CDR3: TGTGCCAGCAGTTACAGGCCAGCCTACGAGCAGTACTTC.

The rearrangement joins TRBV27 to TRBJ2-7; 8 bases agree with TRBD2. Looked up from germline, CDR1 is MNHEY and CDR2 is SMNVEV (reference sequence). Trimming cost V 5 bases and J 5 bases; bases outside gene matches: 8. The CDR3 is 14 amino acids. This CDR3 reads CASSPQGLANEQYF. CDR3 sequence (DNA): TGTGCCAGCAGTCCGCAAGGACTAGCAAACGAGCAGTACTTC.

The V gene is TRBV27, the J gene TRBJ2-7, with a tentative D call TRBD2 (8 bases). The ends were cut back, 8 bases at V and 4 bases at J, with 21 bases in the middle. The length of the CDR3 is 15 residues. The germline CDR1 and CDR2 sequences are MNHEY and SMNVEV (reference sequence). CDR3 in DNA: TGTGCCAGCGGCCCAGGGGGGACTAGGGGGTACGAGCAGTACTTC. It specifies CASGPGGTRGYEQYF.

The chain couples TRBV4-1 to TRBJ1-2, with 9 bases matching TRBD1. V gave up 1 base and J gave up 1 base; unmatched junction bases: 4. CDR3 length: 16 amino acids. Per the germline V gene, CDR1 is MGHRA and CDR2 is YSYEKL. The CDR3 coding sequence is TGCGCCAGCAGCCAAGCCCCGGACAGGGGTAACTATGGCTACACCTTC. This sequence encodes CASSQAPDRGNYGYTF.

The V gene is TRBV12-3 or TRBV12-4, the J gene TRBJ1-5; D remains ambiguous. The CDR3 loop spans 13 amino acids. Between the trimmed V and J ends, which lost 3 bases and 0 bases, there was a span of 3 bases. CDR3 DNA: TGTGCCAGCAGTTTTCATAGCAATCAGCCCCAGCATTTT. Translated, it gives CASSFHSNQPQHF.

This sequence joins TRBV6-5 and TRBJ2-1; 9 nucleotides align to TRBD1. Germline V gene lookup returns CDR1 MNHEY and CDR2 SVGAGI. V was pared by 0 bases and J by 7 bases, with 4 bases of the junction left unmatched. The CDR3 length is 15 residues. CDR3 nucleotide sequence: TGTGCCAGCAGTTACTCGACAGGGGGGACGAATGAGCAGTTCTTC. This translates into CASSYSTGGTNEQFF.

The chain joins TRBV30 to TRBJ2-7, with TRBD1 as a possible D gene (5 bases). Germline CDR1 reads GTSNPN; CDR2 reads SVGIG (reference sequence). The V gene lost 1 base and the J gene lost 7 bases, with 14 bases spanning the gap. The CDR3 runs 13 residues. The CDR3 region is CAWSGSGLGEQYF. For the CDR3, the DNA is TGTGCCTGGAGTGGATCAGGGCTGGGGGAGCAGTACTTC.

The chain couples TRBV11-2 to TRBJ1-1, with unresolved D. The germline CDR1 and CDR2 sequences are SGHAT and FQNNGV. This CDR3 has 13 residues. V was pared by 2 bases and J by 2 bases, with 6 bases between. The DNA for the CDR3 is TGTGCCAGCAGCTTACAATCCAACACTGAAGCTTTCTTT. It codes for CASSLQSNTEAFF.

V and J are TRBV11-1 and TRBJ1-1; perhaps TRBD1 as D (5 bases). The germline gives CDR1 SGHAT, CDR2 FQDESV (reference sequence). V was pared by 5 bases and J by 3 bases, with 13 bases between. The CDR3 has 14 residues. The CDR3 loop is CASSPWRGDTEAFF. The CDR3, as DNA: TGTGCCAGCAGCCCATGGAGGGGCGACACTGAAGCTTTCTTT.

The rearrangement joins TRBV19 to TRBJ2-7, with 7 positions matching TRBD1. The CDR3 has 15 amino acids. From germline, CDR1 is LNHDA and CDR2 SQIVND (reference sequence). Unmatched junction bases numbered 8, after V lost 3 bases and J lost 3 bases. Written as DNA, the CDR3 is TGTGCCAGTAGTATTTCATCGACAGGGATCTACGAGCAGTACTTC. This encodes CASSISSTGIYEQYF.

This clone was seen a few times. The chain links TRBV12-5 to TRBJ1-1; D is ambiguous. Trimming shortened V by 6 bases and J by 1 base, and 12 bases separated the two germline ends. The germline V gene encodes CDR1 LGHNT and CDR2 FRNRAP. The CDR3 runs to 14 residues. The CDR3 reads CASGATLSNTEAFF. CDR3 DNA: TGTGCTAGTGGAGCTACCTTATCGAACACTGAAGCTTTCTTT.

The V and J genes are TRBV3-1 (or the pseudogene TRBV3-2) and TRBJ1-2; no clear D gene. This CDR3 has 14 amino acids. V lost 2 bases to trimming and J lost 2 bases, with 9 bases between them. Germline CDR1 is LGHDT and CDR2 is YNNKEL (reference sequence). CDR3 residues: CASSQFAANYGYTF. The CDR3 nucleotides read TGTGCCAGCAGCCAATTCGCAGCAAACTATGGCTACACCTTC.

The chain is built from TRBV19 and TRBJ1-2, with TRBD1 as a possible D gene (6 bases). Trimming shortened V by 4 bases and J by 7 bases, and 19 bases separated the two germline ends. This CDR3 has 15 residues. In germline, CDR1 is LNHDA, CDR2 SQIVND (reference sequence). CDR3 amino acids: CASSRITGFTGGYTF. In DNA, the CDR3 is TGTGCCAGTAGTAGAATAACAGGGTTCACGGGTGGCTACACCTTC.